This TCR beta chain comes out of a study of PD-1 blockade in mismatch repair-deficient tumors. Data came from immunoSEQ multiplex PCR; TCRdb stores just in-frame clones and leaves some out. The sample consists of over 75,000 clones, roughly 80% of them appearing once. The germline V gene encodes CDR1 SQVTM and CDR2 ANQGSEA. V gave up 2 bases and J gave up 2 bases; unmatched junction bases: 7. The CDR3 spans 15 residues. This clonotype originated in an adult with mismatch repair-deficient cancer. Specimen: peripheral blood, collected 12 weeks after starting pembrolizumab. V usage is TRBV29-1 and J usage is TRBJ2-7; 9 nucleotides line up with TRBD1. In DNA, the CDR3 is TGCAGCGTTGAATTCCGGGGGACAGGGACCTACGAGCAGTACTTC. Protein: CSVEFRGTGTYEQYF.